Below are 19 T cell receptor beta chains sequenced from a single sample in a study of response to subunit inactivated influenza vaccine. Using its own MiXCR run on the RT-PCR reads, TCRdb lists one record per CDR3 protein. This sample has hundreds of thousands of distinct CDR3 sequences, with less than 15% found just once. Here the sequenced sample was PBMCs from blood, taken about 14 days before vaccination. Receptor source: a man in his fifties who received an inactivated influenza vaccine.

The chain employs TRBV10-3 and TRBJ2-6, with 7 nucleotides matching TRBD1. The CDR3 totals 17 residues. The V and J ends lost 10 bases and 1 base, in that order; junction bases with no gene match: 13. Looked up from germline, CDR1 is ENHRY and CDR2 is SYGVKD. CDR3 nucleotide sequence: TGTGCCACCTCCGCGAGGGGGCGCTTTTCTGGGGCCAACGTCCTGACTTTC. It yields the protein CATSARGRFSGANVLTF.

The gene calls are TRBV6-1 and TRBJ1-5; TRBD1 agrees at 11 bases. CDR1 MNHNS and CDR2 SASEGT come from the germline V gene. This CDR3 is built from 17 residues. The trim removed 6 bases at V and 2 bases at J, leaving 9 bases unmatched. The CDR3 here is CASRRTGGGLGNQPQHF. The CDR3 DNA sequence: TGTGCCAGCAGAAGGACAGGGGGCGGATTAGGCAATCAGCCCCAGCATTTT.

This clonotype was seen only a few times. The rearrangement joins TRBV6-1 to TRBJ1-1; TRBD1 matches at 10 bases. This CDR3 comprises 16 residues. After removal of 6 bases from V and 0 bases from J, the junction contained 7 bases not matched to a gene. The V gene's germline CDR1 is MNHNS and CDR2 SASEGT. DNA of the CDR3: TGTGCCAGCAGGCCCGGGACAGGGGTAATGAACACTGAAGCTTTCTTT. It is translated as CASRPGTGVMNTEAFF.

The chain recombines TRBV18 with TRBJ1-1; weak D call: TRBD1 (6 bases). The CDR3 is made up of 14 amino acids. The V and J ends lost 4 bases and 1 base respectively, with 10 bases between them. The germline V gene has CDR1 KGHSH and CDR2 LQKENI. The DNA of the CDR3 is TGTGCCAGCTCACGACAGGACCGGAACACTGAAGCTTTCTTT. Translating gives CASSRQDRNTEAFF.

This clonotype was counted between two and nine times. This rearrangement joins TRBV12-3 or TRBV12-4 to TRBJ2-2; 16 bases match TRBD2. V lost 7 bases, J lost 4 bases, and 15 bases stayed unmatched. The CDR3 covers 20 residues. CDR3 nucleotide sequence: TGTGCCAGCACCCCAGGAAGGGGACTAGCGGGAGGGGTGAGCACCGGGGAGCTGTTTTTT. This translates into CASTPGRGLAGGVSTGELFF.

This chain joins TRBV9 and TRBJ2-5, with a possible D match to TRBD1 (6 bases). The CDR3 spans 15 residues. Germline V lookup: CDR1 SGDLS, CDR2 YYNGEE. V gave up 1 base and J gave up 4 bases, with 14 bases separating them. The DNA for the CDR3 is TGTGCCAGCAGCGTATCCCCCCAGGGGTTAGAGACCCAGTACTTC. This translates into CASSVSPQGLETQYF. Combining the CDR3 with reference TRBV9 and TRBJ2-5 gives the whole variable domain DSGVTQTPKHLITATGQRVTLRCSPRSGDLSVYWYQQSLDQGLQFLIQYYNGEERAKGNILERFSAQQFPDLHSELNLSSLELGDSALYFCASSVSPQGLETQYFGPGTRLLVL.

V is TRBV5-1 and J is TRBJ1-1; a weak D match, TRBD1 (5 bases). The CDR3 covers 15 residues. Germline V gene sequence: CDR1 SGHRS, CDR2 YFSETQ. Trimming shortened V by 0 bases and J by 3 bases, and 12 bases separated the two germline ends. The CDR3 nucleotides are TGCGCCAGCAGCTTGGGCGGCAGAGGGGACACTGAAGCTTTCTTT. As protein: CASSLGGRGDTEAFF.

This clonotype was seen more than once but under ten times. This chain joins TRBV29-1 and TRBJ2-1, with unresolved D. Per the germline V gene, CDR1 is SQVTM and CDR2 is ANQGSEA. Between the trimmed V and J ends, which lost 4 bases and 6 bases, there was a span of 16 bases. The CDR3 runs to 14 residues. CDR3: CSVVRLVRSNEQFF. CDR3 DNA: TGCAGCGTTGTGCGTCTAGTACGTTCCAATGAGCAGTTCTTC.

This chain uses TRBV6-2 or TRBV6-3 with TRBJ2-5; the D gene is possibly TRBD1 (6 bases). This CDR3 spans 15 amino acids. Per the germline V gene, CDR1 is MNHEY and CDR2 is SVGEGT. V lost 10 bases and J 0 bases, leaving 18 bases between the germline ends. Here the CDR3 reads CATTKYTGYQETQYF. The CDR3 bases are TGTGCCACCACAAAGTACACAGGGTACCAAGAGACCCAGTACTTC.

The rearrangement links TRBV10-2 to TRBJ2-3; TRBD1 matches 12 bases. The CDR3 is 18 residues long. CDR1 is WSHSY, CDR2 SAAADI, per germline. Trimming took 5 bases from V and 3 from J; bases not matched to a gene: 12. CDR3 DNA: TGCGCCAGCAGTCGAGGGACAGGGGGCGCGGAGAGGACAGATACGCAGTATTTT. Translation: CASSRGTGGAERTDTQYF.

The gene calls are TRBV7-9 and TRBJ2-7; TRBD1 matches at 8 bases. The CDR3 has 17 amino acids. CDR1 SEHNR and CDR2 FQNEAQ come from the germline V gene (reference sequence). V was clipped by 4 bases and J by 0 bases; unmatched bases: 11. The CDR3 coding sequence is TGTGCCAGCAGCTCACAGACAGGGGCCTCCTCCTCCTACGAGCAGTACTTC. Residues: CASSSQTGASSSYEQYF.

This clonotype was recorded a few times. The chain is built from TRBV7-9 and TRBJ2-3; no definite D call. V gave up 5 bases and J gave up 2 bases, with 14 bases separating them. CDR1 and CDR2 (germline): SEHNR, FQNEAQ (reference sequence). The CDR3 contains 15 residues. The CDR3: CASSHGAASTDTQYF. In DNA form, the CDR3 reads TGTGCCAGCAGCCACGGCGCGGCCTCCACAGATACGCAGTATTTT.

V usage is TRBV7-2 and J usage is TRBJ2-1; D is possibly TRBD1 (6 bases). Germline V gene data show CDR1 as SGHTA and CDR2 as FQGNSA. CDR3 length: 15 amino acids. Trimming removed 1 base from V and 7 bases from J, with 14 bases in between. The CDR3 reads CASSLDRDSVNEQFF. In DNA, the CDR3 is TGTGCCAGCAGCTTAGACAGGGATTCTGTTAATGAGCAGTTCTTC.

This clonotype was seen a handful of times. The V and J genes are TRBV20-1 and TRBJ1-1; D remains ambiguous. The length of the CDR3 is 10 residues. CDR1 is DFQATT, CDR2 SNEGSKA, per germline (reference sequence). Trimming stripped 6 bases from V and 11 bases from J, with 13 bases between. This CDR3 reads CSAELFEAFF. Written as DNA, the CDR3 is TGCAGTGCAGAGCTGTTTGAGGCTTTCTTT.

This clonotype was seen repeatedly, ten times or more. J is TRBJ2-1 and V is TRBV11-2, with 7 positions matching TRBD1. The V gene end was trimmed by 2 bases and the J gene end by 6 bases; junction bases not matched to a gene: 1. Germline loops: CDR1 SGHAT, CDR2 FQNNGV. The CDR3 is 13 residues long. CDR3 residues: CASSLPGGNEQFF. DNA of the CDR3: TGTGCCAGCAGCTTACCAGGGGGCAATGAGCAGTTCTTC.

This clonotype was seen ten or more times. The rearrangement uses TRBV20-1 and TRBJ2-1; D perhaps matches TRBD2 (5 bases). The germline gives CDR1 DFQATT, CDR2 SNEGSKA (reference sequence). Between the trimmed V and J ends, which lost 3 bases and 9 bases, there was a span of 12 bases. The CDR3 contains 12 residues. The CDR3 DNA follows: TGCAGTGCTAGCGGGGTCGATGGTGAGCAGTTCTTC. It is translated as CSASGVDGEQFF.

This clonotype was counted between two and nine times. The chain links TRBV3-1 to TRBJ2-3; 7 nucleotides line up with TRBD2. The CDR3 consists of 15 residues. V gave up 2 bases and J gave up 0 bases; unmatched junction bases: 2. Germline loops: CDR1 LGHDT, CDR2 YNNKEL (reference sequence). The chain's CDR3 is CASSQQAGSTDTQYF. The CDR3 DNA sequence: TGTGCCAGCAGCCAACAAGCGGGGAGCACAGATACGCAGTATTTT.

This clonotype was detected only a few times. In DNA form, the CDR3 reads TGCAGTGCTAGAGGCACCGGTACCTACGAGCAGTACTTC. It yields the protein CSARGTGTYEQYF. The genes are TRBV20-1 and TRBJ2-7, with D uncertain. The CDR3 is 13 amino acids. Germline V lookup: CDR1 DFQATT, CDR2 SNEGSKA (reference sequence). Trimming took 1 base from V and 2 from J, leaving 9 bases between them.

This clonotype was picked up a small number of times. The chain employs TRBV20-1 and TRBJ1-1, with D unresolved. Trimming shortened V by 2 bases and J by 0 bases, and 10 bases separated the two germline ends. The CDR3 sequence is 14 residues long. Germline values: CDR1 DFQATT, CDR2 SNEGSKA (reference sequence). CDR3 region: CSARMAGMNTEAFF. The CDR3, as DNA: TGCAGTGCTAGAATGGCAGGCATGAACACTGAAGCTTTCTTT.